This record covers a single T cell receptor (beta chain). What antigen it recognizes has not been identified. The sample holds no much larger clone one base away, and base qualities are not on file. This sample was taken from a study of identifying expanded T cells in peripheral blood (dated by TCRdb to 2018 to 2020). Turning to the overall study: Four technical replicates, made by sequencing separate aliquots from the same pool of genomic DNA, were compared pairwise.

Overall study results and their limits: The authors expected that biological variance in healthy repertoires might rise further over much longer intervals, such as months to years. In all healthy donors, the variance in clone template counts between samples taken around 2 weeks apart rose significantly as total template count increased. The binomial model flagged roughly 1.1 differentially abundant clones between technical replicates, compared with around 15 over about 2 weeks and 19 to 20 over around four weeks. Across all healthy-donor time intervals, the beta-binomial model significantly lowered both the number of clones called differentially abundant and the false-positive rate.

Here V drops 3 bases and J drops 11 bases, and the junction holds 25 bases not matched to any gene. For CDR1 and CDR2, the germline V gene lists ENHRY and SYGVKD. The CDR3 holds 19 amino acids from the cysteine to the phenylalanine. The read is trimmed to its CDR3 DNA, 57 bases read in frame from base 1. The immunoSEQ Assay, which relies on bias-controlled multiplex PCR amplification of genomic DNA, was used to profile TCRbeta CDR3 regions. Processing in the source paper ran as follows. The absolute abundance of each unique TCRbeta CDR3 region was quantified after sequences were collapsed and filtered. Differential abundance was tested with two models: a binomial (Fisher-equivalent) model and a beta-binomial model that adds time-dependent variance fitted from healthy donors. Clones with fewer than 5 combined templates were removed, and a clone was called differentially abundant if the clone's Benjamini-Hochberg FDR was below 0.01. In the beta-binomial model, variance was expressed as a function of the total template count across the two samples, in the form v = (b*log(k)+a)^2. TCRdb holds this immuneACCESS table with in-frame rearrangements only. Some clones are missing; in checked studies, unresolved V genes explain under half, and the rest has no known cause. Clone size and V and J calls were adopted from that table, with D and trimming inferred from the DNA. The sample table contains 70,000 or so clones; only one count was recorded for roughly 88% of them. About 3.3% of the sample is taken by the ten largest.

No immune events such as infections were documented for the healthy donors during the collection period. Blood repertoires from healthy donors were used as a training cohort for calibrating time-dependent variance in a beta-binomial model of differential abundance of T-cell clones. The training cohort included approximately 10 healthy donors, of whom 3 were female and 7 were male. Donor ages ranged from about 25 to 64 years, with an average of around 43 years. Whole blood from each healthy donor was obtained from a commercial supplier and was collected at three time points two to three weeks apart. Genomic DNA was extracted from unsorted whole blood for immunosequencing.

The sequenced sample was blood. The sequence was obtained from a person aged 18-70 years in good health. The rearranged segments are TRBV10-3 and TRBJ2-4; 7 bases in the junction line up with TRBD1. The sequence in DNA is TGTGCCATCAGTGAATTAGCCTTGTCGGGACAGCGTCCGGGATATTTTCAGTACTTC. This translates into CAISELALSGQRPGYFQYF.